This record looks at one T cell receptor (beta chain) sequence and its context. The antigen is undetermined. The method was immunoSEQ multiplex PCR; TCRdb's version includes in-frame clones alone and lacks a portion of them. Counted here are about 28,000 clones, 60% to 80% occurring once; the ten biggest clones make up about 9.8%. The data derive from a study of vaccination effects on CD4 cells after COVID-19. Trimming took 1 base from V and 1 from J; bases not matched to a gene: 5. From germline, CDR1 is SGHNT and CDR2 YENEEA. This CDR3 has 17 amino acids. With more than 9 days of culture completed, CD4+ T cells were isolated.

This TCR came from a human donor who received a COVID-19 vaccine. Sample: CD4+ T cells from PBMCs cultured without peptide, taken before COVID-19 vaccination. The genes are TRBV11-3 and TRBJ2-2; 8 nucleotides match TRBD1. The CDR3: CASSLGDRGWNTGELFF. The CDR3 DNA follows: TGTGCCAGCAGCTTAGGTGACAGGGGATGGAACACCGGGGAGCTGTTTTTT. Together with reference TRBV11-3 and TRBJ2-2, the CDR3 gives the full variable domain: EAGVVQSPRYKIIEKKQPVAFWCNPISGHNTLYWYLQNLGQGPELLIRYENEEAVDDSQLPKDRFSAERLKGVDSTLKIQPAELGDSAVYLCASSLGDRGWNTGELFFGEGSRLTVL.